These 25 T cell receptor beta chains were sequenced from one sample in a study of human T cells and chemical hapten exposure. TCRdb passed the RACE reads through MiXCR, listing each CDR3 protein once. The sample consists of tens of thousands of distinct CDR3 sequences, around a tenth of them appearing once. Described time point: pre-sensitization, week 0. The treatment here: therapeutic diphenylcyclopropenone sensitization with weekly scalp DPC. Specimen: whole blood, collected in connection with sensitization to the hapten diphenylcyclopropenone (DPC). The receptor source for this set is a middle-aged woman with alopecia areata. Some clones in this sample may be carry-over from other donors' samples.

This clonotype has ten or more counts. The chain is built from TRBV20-1 and TRBJ2-3, with 10 positions matching TRBD2. Trimming removed 6 bases from V and 2 bases from J; junction bases left unmatched: 11. CDR3 length: 16 residues. Germline V gene lookup returns CDR1 DFQATT and CDR2 SNEGSKA (reference sequence). This CDR3 reads CSACGPSGGDTDTQYF. CDR3 nucleotide sequence: TGCAGTGCCTGCGGGCCCAGCGGGGGGGACACAGATACGCAGTATTTT.

This rearrangement joins TRBV5-4 to TRBJ2-7; TRBD1 matches 10 bases. Germline V gene lookup returns CDR1 SGHNT and CDR2 YYREEE (reference sequence). CDR3 length: 14 residues. V gave up 2 bases and J gave up 6 bases; unmatched junction bases: 5. The CDR3: CASSLADRGAEQYF. The CDR3 DNA reads TGTGCCAGCAGCTTAGCGGACAGGGGGGCCGAGCAGTACTTC.

This clonotype was observed at least ten times. The chain uses TRBV29-1 and TRBJ2-1; 9 positions agree with TRBD1. After removal of 1 base from V and 4 bases from J, the junction contained 11 bases not matched to a gene. CDR1 and CDR2 (germline): SQVTM, ANQGSEA. The CDR3 extends over 17 amino acids. This CDR3 reads CSVEGGGQGFVYNEQFF. The CDR3 nucleotides read TGCAGCGTTGAAGGAGGAGGACAGGGGTTTGTTTACAATGAGCAGTTCTTC.

The chain combines TRBV9 with TRBJ1-6; D call uncertain. Trimming removed 4 bases from V and 0 bases from J, with 11 bases in between. The CDR3 runs 16 residues. Germline V gene lookup returns CDR1 SGDLS and CDR2 YYNGEE. The CDR3 is CASSPFGGSYNSPLHF. Written as DNA, the CDR3 is TGTGCCAGCAGCCCATTCGGTGGCTCCTATAATTCACCCCTCCACTTT.

There are many counts of this clonotype. The V gene is TRBV20-1, the J gene TRBJ2-4; 14 bases align to TRBD2. The CDR3 covers 18 residues. J lost 9 bases, V lost 5 bases, and 18 bases had no gene match. CDR1 and CDR2 (germline): DFQATT, SNEGSKA (reference sequence). DNA for the CDR3: TGCAGTGCTTCACCGGGACTAGCGGGGGCCCGTGTGGTGGGCATTCAGTACTTC. Translating gives CSASPGLAGARVVGIQYF.

This clonotype was counted many times. The chain recombines TRBV29-1 with TRBJ2-5; weak D call: TRBD1 (5 bases). Germline-derived CDR1 and CDR2 are SQVTM and ANQGSEA. Trimming took 7 bases from V and 1 from J, leaving 7 bases between them. The CDR3 covers 11 residues. DNA of the CDR3: TGCAGCGCACAGGTCCAAGAGACCCAGTACTTC. This gives the protein CSAQVQETQYF.

The V call is TRBV12-3 or TRBV12-4, the J call TRBJ2-5; D unresolved. This CDR3 spans 11 amino acids. V was cut by 5 bases and J by 5 bases, with 6 bases left in between. CDR3 residues: CASSRAETQYF. In nucleotides, the CDR3 is TGTGCCAGCAGTCGAGCGGAGACCCAGTACTTC.

This clonotype was detected many times. The V call is TRBV19, the J call TRBJ2-1; 11 bases are a match to TRBD1. Germline V gene lookup returns CDR1 LNHDA and CDR2 SQIVND (reference sequence). This CDR3 contains 16 residues. Trimming removed 10 bases from V and 4 bases from J; junction bases left unmatched: 12. Here the CDR3 DNA reads TGTGCCACTAGGGACAGGGGGTCTGGGACTTACAATGAGCAGTTCTTC. Amino acids: CATRDRGSGTYNEQFF.

This clonotype has more than one count but fewer than ten. J is TRBJ2-1 and V is TRBV20-1, with TRBD2 matching over 10 bases. The J segment lost 4 bases and the V segment lost 6 bases, leaving 6 bases of the junction unmatched. The CDR3 runs to 14 residues. Germline CDR1 and CDR2: DFQATT and SNEGSKA (reference sequence). CDR3 DNA: TGCAGTGCCGCTAGCGGGGGCCCGTACAATGAGCAGTTCTTC. Translating gives CSAASGGPYNEQFF.

This clonotype was seen at least ten times. The genes are TRBV28 and TRBJ2-2; a weak D match, TRBD1 (6 bases). The CDR3 has 14 residues. Germline assignment: CDR1 MDHEN and CDR2 SYDVKM. Trimming removed 1 base from V and 7 bases from J, with 10 bases in between. The CDR3: CASSLSGVVGELFF. The CDR3 nucleotides read TGTGCCAGCAGTTTATCAGGGGTGGTCGGGGAGCTGTTTTTT.

This clonotype has ten or more counts. The rearrangement links TRBV7-2 to TRBJ2-4; D unresolved. The CDR3 contains 16 residues. CDR1 is SGHTA and CDR2 is FQGNSA in the germline V gene. The V end lost 5 bases, the J end lost 0 bases, and 14 bases lay between the germline ends. DNA of the CDR3: TGTGCCAGCAGCAAGGATCCGTCCATAGCCAAAAACATTCAGTACTTC. It translates to CASSKDPSIAKNIQYF.

This clonotype was detected ten times or more. V gene TRBV25-1 combines with J gene TRBJ2-7, with D perhaps TRBD1 (6 bases). CDR3 length equals 13 residues. Germline V gene data show CDR1 as MGHDK and CDR2 as SYGVNS. V was cut by 6 bases and J by 0 bases, with 9 bases left in between. The DNA for the CDR3 is TGTGCCAGCAGACAGGGCGGCTCCTACGAGCAGTACTTC. It translates to CASRQGGSYEQYF.

V gene TRBV20-1 combines with J gene TRBJ2-7; perhaps TRBD1 as D (6 bases). The CDR3 runs to 13 residues. The germline CDR1 and CDR2 sequences are DFQATT and SNEGSKA (reference sequence). The CDR3 nucleotides read TGCAGCAAATTAGACAGGTTTTCCTACGAGCAGTACTTC. Its translation: CSKLDRFSYEQYF.

The chain uses TRBV28 and TRBJ2-3; D might be TRBD1 (6 bases). Germline V gene data show CDR1 as MDHEN and CDR2 as SYDVKM. The CDR3 contains 13 residues. Trimming left V 2 bases short and J 4 bases short, with 7 bases between. The CDR3 sequence: CASSLAGADTQYF. Written as DNA, the CDR3 is TGTGCCAGCAGTTTAGCAGGGGCAGATACGCAGTATTTT.

The table lists this clonotype with many counts. This rearrangement joins TRBV27 to TRBJ2-1; 9 bases match TRBD1. The trim removed 6 bases at V and 5 bases at J, leaving 2 bases unmatched. Germline loops: CDR1 MNHEY, CDR2 SMNVEV (reference sequence). This CDR3 spans 13 amino acids. CDR3 sequence reads: CASRRTGDNEQFF. The CDR3 bases are TGTGCCAGCAGGAGGACAGGGGACAATGAGCAGTTCTTC.

This clonotype has a count of ten or more. The V call is TRBV4-1, the J call TRBJ1-6; 8 nucleotides agree with TRBD1. Germline CDR1 MGHRA, CDR2 YSYEKL. V shed 0 bases, J shed 5 bases, and the junction held 3 bases outside the gene matches. The CDR3 has 16 residues. CDR3 sequence reads: CASSQDWTGHNSPLHF. The CDR3 nucleotides read TGCGCCAGCAGCCAAGATTGGACAGGGCATAATTCACCCCTCCACTTT.

This clonotype showed up just a few times. The chain carries TRBV18 and TRBJ1-1, with 9 nucleotides matching TRBD1. V lost 3 bases and J lost 4; bases outside the gene matches: 6. The CDR3 loop spans 15 amino acids. Germline V gene lookup returns CDR1 KGHSH and CDR2 LQKENI. CDR3 nucleotide sequence: TGTGCCAGCTCACCTTCGGACAGGGGCCCCACTGAAGCTTTCTTT. Protein sequence: CASSPSDRGPTEAFF.

This clonotype was found a few times. V usage is TRBV12-3 or TRBV12-4 and J usage is TRBJ1-2; D is unclear. This CDR3 region has 11 residues. V was clipped by 3 bases and J by 3 bases, with 2 bases between them. The CDR3 sequence is CASSLDYGYTF. The CDR3 DNA sequence: TGTGCCAGCAGTTTGGACTATGGCTACACCTTC.

There are a few counts of this clonotype. The chain links TRBV6-2 or TRBV6-3 to TRBJ2-7; D possibly matches TRBD1 or TRBD2 (5 bases each). The CDR3 consists of 13 residues. CDR1 is MNHEY and CDR2 is SVGEGT in the germline V gene. Between the trimmed V and J ends, which lost 5 bases and 3 bases, there was a span of 11 bases. CDR3 nucleotides: TGTGCCAGCAGTCGGGACGGCCGCTACGAGCAGTACTTC. Its protein product is CASSRDGRYEQYF.

The gene calls are TRBV29-1 and TRBJ1-1; no clear D gene. V was trimmed by 4 bases and J by 0 bases, leaving 12 bases between them. The CDR3 is made up of 14 amino acids. The germline CDR1 and CDR2 sequences are SQVTM and ANQGSEA. CDR3 sequence reads: CSVVAQNMNTEAFF. The CDR3 DNA is TGCAGCGTTGTAGCACAGAACATGAACACTGAAGCTTTCTTT. The whole variable domain, remainder taken from reference TRBV29-1 and TRBJ1-1, is SAVISQKPSRDICQRGTSLTIQCQVDSQVTMMFWYRQQPGQSLTLIATANQGSEATYESGFVIDKFPISRPNLTFSTLTVSNMSPEDSSIYLCSVVAQNMNTEAFFGQGTRLTVV.

This clonotype was seen ten or more times. The chain combines TRBV6-5 with TRBJ2-6; TRBD1 is a possible D gene (6 bases). CDR3 size: 18 residues. Germline-derived CDR1 and CDR2 are MNHEY and SVGAGI. Trimming stripped 2 bases from V and 0 bases from J, with 14 bases between. CDR3 in amino acids: CASSYKVRGISGANVLTF. CDR3 DNA: TGTGCCAGCAGTTACAAAGTCAGGGGCATCTCTGGGGCCAACGTCCTGACTTTC.

As concerns this clonotype: This sequence may be a read error, since a much larger clone differs from it by one base. The CDR3 DNA follows: TGTACCAGCAGTTTAGGGGCGGGCACCGCCGGGCCCCTCCACTTT. This encodes CTSSLGAGTAGPLHF. The chain carries TRBV27 and TRBJ1-6; a possible D gene is TRBD1 (5 bases). The CDR3 spans 15 residues. The V gene's germline CDR1 is MNHEY and CDR2 SMNVEV (reference sequence).

At least ten counts were recorded for this clonotype. This sequence joins TRBV25-1 and TRBJ2-2; 7 nucleotides agree with TRBD1. This CDR3 region has 14 residues. Germline V CDR1 and CDR2: MGHDK, SYGVNS. Trimming removed 4 bases from V and 3 bases from J; junction bases left unmatched: 2. The CDR3 bases are TGTGCCAGCAGTGGGGACAGCTACACCGGGGAGCTGTTTTTT. Residues: CASSGDSYTGELFF.

This clonotype occurred a few times. The chain combines TRBV28 with TRBJ2-1; D assignment may be TRBD1 or TRBD2 (5 bases each). This CDR3 spans 14 amino acids. In germline, CDR1 is MDHEN, CDR2 SYDVKM. V was trimmed by 7 bases and J by 8 bases, leaving 18 bases between them. The CDR3: CASKMGDARDEQFF. The CDR3 nucleotides read TGTGCCAGCAAAATGGGGGACGCTAGGGATGAGCAGTTCTTC.

In this sample, this clonotype turned up many times. The rearrangement joins TRBV7-8 to TRBJ1-2, with 11 bases that match TRBD1. Trimming took 5 bases from V and 4 from J; bases not matched to a gene: 6. Germline-derived CDR1 and CDR2 are SGHVS and FQNEAQ. The CDR3 extends over 15 amino acids. The CDR3 loop is CASSTGTGGSYGYTF. The CDR3 DNA sequence: TGTGCCAGCAGCACCGGGACAGGGGGATCCTATGGCTACACCTTC. Full variable domain (outside the CDR3, taken from reference TRBV7-8 and TRBJ1-2): GAGVSQSPRYKVAKRGQDVALRCDPISGHVSLFWYQQALGQGPEFLTYFQNEAQLDKSGLPSDRFFAERPEGSVSTLKIQRTQQEDSAVYLCASSTGTGGSYGYTFGSGTRLTVV.